Listed below are T cell receptor beta chains from one sample, sequenced in a study of T cells in Graves' hyperthyroidism and ophthalmopathy. Each CDR3 protein is one row after TCRdb ran MiXCR on the multiplex PCR reads. This table holds a few hundred thousand distinct CDR3 sequences, about 22% found once. Sample: blood. All receptors derive from a woman between 65 and 79 years old with Graves' ophthalmopathy. Both conserved end residues are part of each CDR3. A D gene is named only where the DNA matches it firmly. Clone size is not always given. Where it is, it says once, few, many or a class for expanded clones.

d_call,v_call,clone_size,j_call,cdr3_aa,cdr3_nt
.,TRBV20-1,.,TRBJ2-5,CSARFQGQETQYF,TGCAGTGCTAGATTCCAGGGGCAAGAGACCCAGTACTTC
.,TRBV7-8,.,TRBJ2-1,CASSLNPGTGNEQFF,TGTGCCAGTAGTTTGAACCCCGGGACGGGGAATGAGCAGTTCTTC
.,TRBV30,few,TRBJ2-1,CAWSVYKPQGKEDEQFF,TGTGCCTGGAGTGTATATAAGCCGCAGGGGAAGGAAGATGAGCAGTTCTTC
TRBD1,TRBV6-5,few,TRBJ1-2,CASSYIFGTANYGYTF,TGTGCCAGCAGTTACATCTTCGGGACAGCTAACTATGGCTACACCTTC
.,TRBV20-1,many,TRBJ2-3,CSARWGTSTDTQYF,TGCAGTGCTAGATGGGGGACTAGCACAGATACGCAGTATTTT
TRBD2,TRBV27,few,TRBJ2-1,CASSVLVIAGGLYNEQFF,TGTGCCAGCAGCGTTCTCGTTATCGCGGGAGGCCTCTACAATGAGCAGTTCTTC
.,TRBV6-9,few,TRBJ1-4,CASSLGNTNEKLFF,TGTGCCAGCAGTTTAGGAAATACCAATGAAAAACTGTTTTTT
.,TRBV7-2,few,TRBJ2-1,CASSLGLESNEQFF,TGTGCCAGCAGCTTAGGACTAGAAAGCAATGAGCAGTTCTTC
.,TRBV5-8,.,TRBJ1-2,CASSLAGRLIDGYTF,TGTGCCAGCAGCTTGGCGGGACGGTTAATTGATGGCTACACCTTC
.,TRBV7-3,few,TRBJ2-1,CASSPIGGSRGEQFF,TGTGCCAGCAGCCCTATTGGGGGGAGCCGGGGTGAGCAGTTCTTC
.,TRBV24-1,.,TRBJ1-2,CATKLEGDPNYGYTF,TGTGCCACCAAGCTAGAGGGGGATCCTAACTATGGCTACACCTTC
.,TRBV7-8,many,TRBJ2-1,CASSSIWGEQFF,TGTGCCAGCAGCTCAATATGGGGTGAGCAGTTCTTC
.,TRBV3-1,.,TRBJ2-2,CASSSGQYTGELFF,TGTGCCAGCAGCTCTGGACAATACACCGGGGAGCTGTTTTTT
TRBD1,TRBV29-1,few,TRBJ1-2,CSVTGAYGYTF,TGCAGCGTGACAGGGGCCTATGGCTACACCTTC
.,TRBV2,few,TRBJ1-2,CASSRPGRGTF,TGTGCCAGCAGCAGGCCAGGGAGAGGAACCTTC
TRBD1,TRBV6-2/TRBV6-3,once,TRBJ2-3,CASSSRTGFTDTQYF,TGTGCCAGCAGTTCTCGGACAGGGTTCACAGATACGCAGTATTTT
.,TRBV12-3/TRBV12-4,.,TRBJ1-4,CAIQNEKLFF,TGTGCCATCCAAAATGAAAAACTGTTTTTT
.,TRBV2,many,TRBJ1-5,CASSVGGPQPQHF,TGTGCCAGCAGTGTAGGGGGGCCTCAGCCCCAGCATTTT
.,TRBV29-1,.,TRBJ2-5,CSVSGAGLQETQYF,TGCAGCGTTTCAGGTGCAGGGTTACAAGAGACCCAGTACTTC
TRBD2,TRBV20-1,.,TRBJ2-1,CSASTSGRGEQFF,TGCAGTGCTAGTACAAGCGGGAGAGGAGAGCAGTTCTTC
.,TRBV19,.,TRBJ1-5,CASRWGALDQPQHF,TGTGCCAGTAGGTGGGGGGCTTTGGACCAGCCCCAGCATTTT
TRBD1,TRBV11-3,.,TRBJ2-2,CASSWRGTGGTGELFF,TGTGCCAGCAGCTGGCGGGGGACAGGGGGCACCGGGGAGCTGTTTTTT
.,TRBV2,many,TRBJ2-7,CASLSYEQYF,TGTGCCAGCCTTTCCTACGAGCAGTACTTC
TRBD1,TRBV20-1,many,TRBJ1-5,CSARMDRGRNQPQHF,TGCAGTGCCAGGATGGACAGGGGGAGGAATCAGCCCCAGCATTTT
TRBD1,TRBV10-3,.,TRBJ1-4,CAVRDRTNEKLFF,TGTGCCGTACGGGACAGAACTAATGAAAAACTGTTTTTT
.,TRBV6-1,.,TRBJ2-1,CASTRPGRNEQFF,TGTGCCAGCACCCGACCGGGAAGAAATGAGCAGTTCTTC
.,TRBV27,many,TRBJ1-1,CASSLLPNPGKGSEAFF,TGTGCCAGCAGTTTATTGCCGAACCCAGGGAAAGGGTCTGAAGCTTTCTTT
.,TRBV28,few,TRBJ1-3,CASSLSGSVGNTIYF,TGTGCCAGCAGTTTGTCGGGGTCCGTTGGAAACACCATATATTTT
.,TRBV7-2,.,TRBJ1-3,CASSSPPGRTSGNTIYF,TGTGCCAGCAGCTCCCCCCCAGGAAGAACCTCTGGAAACACCATATATTTT
TRBD2,TRBV20-1,.,TRBJ2-7,CSARDRLAGSYEQYF,TGCAGTGCTAGAGATAGACTAGCGGGATCCTACGAGCAGTACTTC
.,TRBV29-1,many,TRBJ2-5,CSVAMDGTETQYF,TGCAGCGTGGCCATGGACGGGACAGAGACCCAGTACTTC
TRBD1,TRBV7-9,.,TRBJ1-1,CASSFRATGGISTEAFF,TGTGCCAGCAGCTTCAGGGCCACAGGGGGCATCAGCACTGAAGCTTTCTTT
.,TRBV20-1,.,TRBJ2-4,CSASPQEDIQYF,TGCAGTGCTAGCCCTCAGGAGGACATTCAGTACTTC
.,TRBV7-9,.,TRBJ1-2,CASGPPASTNYGYTF,TGTGCCAGCGGGCCCCCTGCGTCTACTAACTATGGCTACACCTTC
.,TRBV20-1,.,TRBJ1-2,CSAAPYGYTF,TGCAGTGCCGCCCCCTATGGCTACACCTTC
TRBD1,TRBV19,once,TRBJ1-2,CASSTRTGGINYGYTF,TGTGCCAGTAGTACGCGGACAGGGGGTATAAACTATGGCTACACCTTC
TRBD2,TRBV28,.,TRBJ2-3,CASSFPQREGTDTQYF,TGTGCCAGCAGTTTTCCCCAGCGGGAGGGGACAGATACGCAGTATTTT
.,TRBV28,few,TRBJ2-5,CASSLARTQYF,TGTGCCAGCAGTTTAGCTAGGACCCAGTACTTC
.,TRBV28,many,TRBJ1-5,CASSRQSLKSNQPQHF,TGTGCCAGCAGTCGACAGTCCTTGAAGTCAAATCAGCCCCAGCATTTT
TRBD1,TRBV6-2/TRBV6-3,.,TRBJ1-4,CASRRDRNEKLFF,TGTGCCAGCAGGCGGGACAGAAATGAAAAACTGTTTTTT
.,TRBV18,.,TRBJ1-1,CASSSSTGGRGTEAFF,TGTGCCAGCTCATCTTCGACAGGAGGGCGAGGCACTGAAGCTTTCTTT
.,TRBV10-3,.,TRBJ2-7,CAISQAAGVYEQYF,TGTGCCATCAGTCAAGCTGCAGGGGTTTACGAGCAGTACTTC
TRBD2,TRBV6-5,few,TRBJ2-1,CASSYRTSGPHNEQFF,TGTGCCAGCAGTTACCGGACTAGCGGGCCTCACAATGAGCAGTTCTTC
TRBD2,TRBV5-1,.,TRBJ2-1,CASTVAGGEQFF,TGCGCCAGCACGGTAGCGGGAGGTGAGCAGTTCTTC
.,TRBV5-6,few,TRBJ2-1,CASRPYVQGVAYNEQFF,TGTGCCAGCAGACCTTATGTACAGGGAGTGGCCTACAATGAGCAGTTCTTC
.,TRBV12-3/TRBV12-4,many,TRBJ1-3,CASSFQVVGNTIYF,TGTGCCAGCAGTTTCCAGGTTGTTGGAAACACCATATATTTT
.,TRBV12-3/TRBV12-4,many,TRBJ2-3,CASSPDRGGADTQYF,TGTGCCAGCAGTCCCGATCGGGGTGGGGCAGATACGCAGTATTTT
.,TRBV5-1,.,TRBJ2-1,CAGAPNSYNEQFF,TGCGCCGGCGCCCCGAACTCCTACAATGAGCAGTTCTTC
.,TRBV12-3/TRBV12-4,many,TRBJ2-2,CASTLGRTGELFF,TGTGCCAGCACCCTGGGGCGCACCGGGGAGCTGTTTTTT
.,TRBV30,few,TRBJ2-7,CAWSVRRTHYEQYF,TGTGCCTGGAGTGTACGAAGGACTCATTACGAGCAGTACTTC
TRBD1,TRBV7-2,many,TRBJ2-1,CASSEDRGIDEQFF,TGTGCCAGCAGCGAGGACAGGGGGATCGATGAGCAGTTCTTC
.,TRBV27,few,TRBJ1-3,CASSASGLPSSGNTIYF,TGTGCCAGCAGTGCCTCGGGACTCCCGAGCTCTGGAAACACCATATATTTT
TRBD1,TRBV6-1,few,TRBJ1-2,CASRPPGQGSLGYTF,TGTGCCAGCAGGCCACCGGGACAGGGTTCTTTGGGCTACACCTTC